This is a list of T cell receptor beta chains from one sample in a study of STAT5B mutations in CD4+ large granular lymphocyte leukemia. Data came from immunoSEQ multiplex PCR; TCRdb stores just in-frame clones and leaves some out. This sample yields roughly 35,000 clones, of which approximately 67% are seen a single time; around 1.7% belongs to the top ten. What was sequenced was CD4+ T cells from blood buffy coats. The receptors here all came from a human donor in good health. Both conserved end residues are trimmed from each CDR3. The D gene is left open where the match is weak.

j_call d_call v_call cdr3_aa
TRBJ2-7 NA TRBV5-1 ASSLDGFGTYEQY
TRBJ1-4 NA TRBV7-8 ASSSGRVVEKLF
TRBJ2-3 NA TRBV21-1 ASSKEGRGADTQY
TRBJ2-7 TRBD1 TRBV18 ASSPGTGRYEQY
TRBJ2-7 NA TRBV5-1 ASSQPGQTYEQY
TRBJ2-1 NA TRBV5-1 ASSLGGGGDNEQF
TRBJ1-6 NA TRBV5-6 ASSLVVTSSPLH
TRBJ2-4 NA TRBV18 ASSPDRISGNIQY
TRBJ1-5 TRBD1 TRBV19 ASSDREAFHEPQH
TRBJ2-3 NA TRBV2 ASSDGLASTDTQY
TRBJ1-1 NA TRBV5-4 ASSLYAGTNTEAF
TRBJ2-4 NA TRBV5-6 ASSFRGGIQY
TRBJ1-2 TRBD1 TRBV19 ASSPQGAQANYGYT
TRBJ2-5 TRBD1 TRBV14 ASSRGGSPGDQY
TRBJ2-3 TRBD2 TRBV10-3 AISESGGGPTTDTQY
TRBJ2-1 NA TRBV5-6 ASSTPGARNEQF
TRBJ1-6 TRBD1 TRBV6-5 ASSYQTGGFNSPLH
TRBJ1-1 NA TRBV10-3 AISESGRQVNTEAF
TRBJ1-1 NA TRBV18 ASFERNTEAF
TRBJ2-5 TRBD2 TRBV27 ASRSSAGGSRETQY